The present T cell receptor (beta chain) was sequenced within a study of blood T cell repertoires in COVID-19. Study in general: Nucleic acid was either cDNA or gDNA, and it came from T cells, B-cell-depleted T cells, or PBMCs.

The CDR3 totals 14 residues. Germline V gene lookup returns CDR1 MNHEY and CDR2 SVGAGI. V gave up 5 bases and J gave up 8 bases; unmatched junction bases: 6. Authors' methods: Amplification of reference gene primers was used by the study to estimate nucleated cell counts. The table came from immunoSEQ multiplex PCR; TCRdb's copy has only in-frame clones and leaves some out. V and J calls and clone size come straight from that table; D and trimming were deduced from the DNA. Of about 220,000 clones listed, roughly 84% were seen once; the top ten hold around 3.5%. V and J are TRBV6-5 and TRBJ1-4; TRBD1 matches at 9 bases. Sample: peripheral blood. The sequence came from an elderly woman with acute or convalescent COVID-19. CDR3 coding DNA: TGTGCCAGCAGTACAGGGGGCTTGGGAGAAAAACTGTTTTTT. This translates into CASSTGGLGEKLFF.